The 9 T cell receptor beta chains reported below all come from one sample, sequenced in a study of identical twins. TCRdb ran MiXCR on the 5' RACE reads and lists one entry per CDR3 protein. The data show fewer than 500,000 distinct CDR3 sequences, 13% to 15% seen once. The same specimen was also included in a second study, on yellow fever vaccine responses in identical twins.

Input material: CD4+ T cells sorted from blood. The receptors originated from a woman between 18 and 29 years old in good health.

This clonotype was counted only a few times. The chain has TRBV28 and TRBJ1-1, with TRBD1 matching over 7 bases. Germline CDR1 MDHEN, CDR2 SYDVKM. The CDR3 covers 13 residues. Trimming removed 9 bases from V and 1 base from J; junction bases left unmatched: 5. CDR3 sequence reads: CARMSGGNTEAFF. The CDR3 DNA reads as TGTGCCAGAATGTCAGGGGGGAACACTGAAGCTTTCTTT. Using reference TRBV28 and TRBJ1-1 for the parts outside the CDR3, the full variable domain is DVKVTQSSRYLVKRTGEKVFLECVQDMDHENMFWYRQDPGLGLRLIYFSYDVKMKEKGDIPEGYSVSREKKERFSLILESASTNQTSMYLCARMSGGNTEAFFGQGTRLTVV.

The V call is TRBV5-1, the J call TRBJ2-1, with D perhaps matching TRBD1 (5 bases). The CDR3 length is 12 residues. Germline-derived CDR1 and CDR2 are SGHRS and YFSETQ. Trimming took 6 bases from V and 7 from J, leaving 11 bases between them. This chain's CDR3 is CASTVGRNEQFF. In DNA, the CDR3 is TGCGCCAGCACCGTGGGGCGGAATGAGCAGTTCTTC.

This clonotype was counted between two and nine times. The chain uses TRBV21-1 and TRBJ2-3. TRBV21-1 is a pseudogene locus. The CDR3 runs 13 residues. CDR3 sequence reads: CASRSLATDTQYF. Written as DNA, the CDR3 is TGTGCCAGCAGATCCCTAGCCACAGATACGCAGTATTTT.

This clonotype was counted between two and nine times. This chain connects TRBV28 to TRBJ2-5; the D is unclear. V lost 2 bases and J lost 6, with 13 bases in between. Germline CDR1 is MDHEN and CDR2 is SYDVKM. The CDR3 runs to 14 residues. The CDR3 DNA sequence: TGTGCCAGCAGTTTAAGGGCCGCCTTGAAGACCCAGTACTTC. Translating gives CASSLRAALKTQYF.

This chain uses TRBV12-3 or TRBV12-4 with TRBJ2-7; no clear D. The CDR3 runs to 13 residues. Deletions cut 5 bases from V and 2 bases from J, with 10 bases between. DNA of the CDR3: TGTGCCAGCAGTAGAGTAAACGCCTACGAGCAGTACTTC. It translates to CASSRVNAYEQYF.

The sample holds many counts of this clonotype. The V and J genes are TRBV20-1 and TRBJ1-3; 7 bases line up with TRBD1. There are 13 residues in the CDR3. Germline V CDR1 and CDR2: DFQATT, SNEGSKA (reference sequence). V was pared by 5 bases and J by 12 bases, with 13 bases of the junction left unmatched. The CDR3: CSAPRQGYPSIYF. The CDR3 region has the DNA TGCAGTGCTCCACGACAGGGTTACCCAAGCATATATTTT.

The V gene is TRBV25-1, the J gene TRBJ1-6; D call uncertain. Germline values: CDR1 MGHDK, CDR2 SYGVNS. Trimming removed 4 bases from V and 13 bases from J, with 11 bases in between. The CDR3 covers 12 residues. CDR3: CASSAVFGPLHF. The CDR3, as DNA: TGTGCCAGCAGTGCGGTTTTTGGGCCCCTCCACTTT.

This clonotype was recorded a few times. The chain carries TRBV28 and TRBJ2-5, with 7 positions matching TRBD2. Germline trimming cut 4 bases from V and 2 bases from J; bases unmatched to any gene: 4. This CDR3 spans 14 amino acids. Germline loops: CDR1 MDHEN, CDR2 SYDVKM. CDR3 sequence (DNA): TGTGCCAGCAGTTATCGAGCGGGACAAGAGACCCAGTACTTC. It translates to CASSYRAGQETQYF.

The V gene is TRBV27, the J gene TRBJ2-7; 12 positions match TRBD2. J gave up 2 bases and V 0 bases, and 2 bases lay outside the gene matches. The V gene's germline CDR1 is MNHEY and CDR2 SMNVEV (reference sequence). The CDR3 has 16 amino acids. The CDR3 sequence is CASSLSRLAGAYEQYF. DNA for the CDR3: TGTGCCAGCAGTTTATCGCGACTAGCGGGGGCCTACGAGCAGTACTTC.